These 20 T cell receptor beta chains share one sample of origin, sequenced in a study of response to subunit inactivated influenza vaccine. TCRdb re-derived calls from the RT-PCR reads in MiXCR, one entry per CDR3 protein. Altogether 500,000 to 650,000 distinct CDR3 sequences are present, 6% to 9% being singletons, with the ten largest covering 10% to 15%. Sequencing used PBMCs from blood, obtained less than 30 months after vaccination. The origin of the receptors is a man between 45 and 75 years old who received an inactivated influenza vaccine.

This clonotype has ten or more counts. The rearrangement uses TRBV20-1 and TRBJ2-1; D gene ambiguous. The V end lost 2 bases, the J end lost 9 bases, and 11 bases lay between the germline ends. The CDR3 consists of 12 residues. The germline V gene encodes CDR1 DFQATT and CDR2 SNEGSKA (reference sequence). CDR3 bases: TGCAGTGCTAGAAATGAGTACGGTGAGCAGTTCTTC. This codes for CSARNEYGEQFF.

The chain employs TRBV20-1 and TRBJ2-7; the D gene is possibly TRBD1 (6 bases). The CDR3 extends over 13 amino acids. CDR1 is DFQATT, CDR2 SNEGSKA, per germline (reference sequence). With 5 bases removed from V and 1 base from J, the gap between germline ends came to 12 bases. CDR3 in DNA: TGCAGTGCTCGGACAGCCTCTTCCTACGAGCAGTACTTC. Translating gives CSARTASSYEQYF.

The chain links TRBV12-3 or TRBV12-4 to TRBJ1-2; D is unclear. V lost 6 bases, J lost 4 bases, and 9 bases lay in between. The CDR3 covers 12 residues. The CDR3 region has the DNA TGTGCCAGCAGGACGGGGTTCTATGGCTACACCTTC. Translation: CASRTGFYGYTF.

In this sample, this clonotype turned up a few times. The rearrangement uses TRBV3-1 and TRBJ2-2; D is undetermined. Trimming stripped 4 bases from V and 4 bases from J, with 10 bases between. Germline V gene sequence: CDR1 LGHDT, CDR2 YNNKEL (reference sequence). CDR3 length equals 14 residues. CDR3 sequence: CASSPPLFTGELFF. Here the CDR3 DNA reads TGTGCCAGCAGCCCCCCATTATTCACCGGGGAGCTGTTTTTT.

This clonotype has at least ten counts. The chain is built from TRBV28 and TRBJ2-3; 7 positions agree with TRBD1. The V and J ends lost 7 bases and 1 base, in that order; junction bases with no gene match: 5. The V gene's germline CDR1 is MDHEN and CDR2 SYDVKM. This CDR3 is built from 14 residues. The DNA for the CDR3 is TGTGCCAGCACCGAGGGACAGCGCACAGATACGCAGTATTTT. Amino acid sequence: CASTEGQRTDTQYF.

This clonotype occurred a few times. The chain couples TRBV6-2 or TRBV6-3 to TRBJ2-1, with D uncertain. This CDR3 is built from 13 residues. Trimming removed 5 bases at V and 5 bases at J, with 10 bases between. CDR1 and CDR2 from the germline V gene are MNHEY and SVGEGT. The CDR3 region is CASSIWADNEQFF. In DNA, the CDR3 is TGTGCCAGCAGTATCTGGGCAGACAATGAGCAGTTCTTC.

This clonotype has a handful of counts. As DNA, the CDR3 is TGCAGCGTTGACCGTCGGGCTAGCGGGAGGTCCACAGATACGCAGTATTTT. The encoded protein is CSVDRRASGRSTDTQYF. The rearrangement links TRBV29-1 to TRBJ2-3, with 11 bases that match TRBD2. The J segment lost 2 bases and the V segment lost 3 bases, leaving 10 bases of the junction unmatched. The CDR3 is 17 residues long. The germline V gene encodes CDR1 SQVTM and CDR2 ANQGSEA.

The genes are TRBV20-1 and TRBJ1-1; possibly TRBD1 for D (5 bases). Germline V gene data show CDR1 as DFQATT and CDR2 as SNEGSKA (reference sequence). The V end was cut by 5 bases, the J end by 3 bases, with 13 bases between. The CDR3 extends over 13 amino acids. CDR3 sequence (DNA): TGCAGTGCTGAGACAGTAAAAGACACTGAAGCTTTCTTT. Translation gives CSAETVKDTEAFF.

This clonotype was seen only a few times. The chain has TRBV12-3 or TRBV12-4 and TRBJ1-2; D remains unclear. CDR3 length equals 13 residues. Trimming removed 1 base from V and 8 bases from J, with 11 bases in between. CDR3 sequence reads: CASSLERASGYTF. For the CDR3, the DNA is TGTGCCAGCAGTTTAGAAAGGGCCTCCGGCTACACCTTC.

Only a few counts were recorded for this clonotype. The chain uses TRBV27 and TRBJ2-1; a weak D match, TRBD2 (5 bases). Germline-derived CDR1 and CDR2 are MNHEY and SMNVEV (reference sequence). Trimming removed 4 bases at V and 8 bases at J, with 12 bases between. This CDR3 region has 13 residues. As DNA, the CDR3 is TGTGCCAGCAGTTCCAGGAGGAGCGATGAGCAGTTCTTC. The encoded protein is CASSSRRSDEQFF.

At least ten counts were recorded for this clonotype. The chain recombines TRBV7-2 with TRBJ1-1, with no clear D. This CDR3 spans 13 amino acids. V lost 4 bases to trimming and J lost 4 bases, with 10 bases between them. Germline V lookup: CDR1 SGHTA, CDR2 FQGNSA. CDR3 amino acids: CASSSYDGTEAFF. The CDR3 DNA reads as TGTGCCAGCAGCTCCTATGACGGCACTGAAGCTTTCTTT.

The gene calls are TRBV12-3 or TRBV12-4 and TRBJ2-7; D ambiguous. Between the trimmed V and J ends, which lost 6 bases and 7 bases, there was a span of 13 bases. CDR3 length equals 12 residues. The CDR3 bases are TGTGCCAGCAGCATACCGGTTGGGGAGCAGTACTTC. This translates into CASSIPVGEQYF.

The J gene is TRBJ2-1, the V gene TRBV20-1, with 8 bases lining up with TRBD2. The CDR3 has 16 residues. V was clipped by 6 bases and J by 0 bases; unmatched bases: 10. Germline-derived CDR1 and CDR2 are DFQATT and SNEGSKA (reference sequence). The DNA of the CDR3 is TGCAGTGCCTTATCGAGAAGCGGGAGCTCCTACAATGAGCAGTTCTTC. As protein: CSALSRSGSSYNEQFF.

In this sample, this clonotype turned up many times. CDR3 sequence (DNA): TGCAGTGCTAGAGATCCAGCTAGAGGCTCCTACGAGCAGTACTTC. It yields the protein CSARDPARGSYEQYF. The chain is built from TRBV20-1 and TRBJ2-7; no clear D gene. Per germline, CDR1 DFQATT and CDR2 SNEGSKA (reference sequence). The V gene lost 0 bases and the J gene lost 0 bases, with 12 bases spanning the gap. This CDR3 has 15 residues.

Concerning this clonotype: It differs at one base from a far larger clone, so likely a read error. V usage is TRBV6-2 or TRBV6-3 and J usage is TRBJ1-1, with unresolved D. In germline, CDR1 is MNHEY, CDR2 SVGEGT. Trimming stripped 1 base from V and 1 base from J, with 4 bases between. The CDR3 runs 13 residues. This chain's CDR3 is CASSYWGNTEAFF. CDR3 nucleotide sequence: TGTGCCAGCAGTTACTGGGGGAACACTGAAGCTTTCTTT.

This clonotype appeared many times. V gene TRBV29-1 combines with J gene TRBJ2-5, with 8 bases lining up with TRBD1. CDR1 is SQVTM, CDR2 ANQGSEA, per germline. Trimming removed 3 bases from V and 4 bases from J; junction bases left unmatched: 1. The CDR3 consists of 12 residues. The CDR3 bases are TGCAGCGTTGATCAGGGGGCAGAGACCCAGTACTTC. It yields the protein CSVDQGAETQYF.

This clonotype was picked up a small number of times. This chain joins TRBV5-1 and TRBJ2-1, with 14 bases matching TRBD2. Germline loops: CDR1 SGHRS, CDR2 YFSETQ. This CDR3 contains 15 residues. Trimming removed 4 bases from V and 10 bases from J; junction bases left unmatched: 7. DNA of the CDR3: TGCGCCAGCAGCCCACGGACTAGCGGGGGGTTGGAGCAGTTCTTC. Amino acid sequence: CASSPRTSGGLEQFF.

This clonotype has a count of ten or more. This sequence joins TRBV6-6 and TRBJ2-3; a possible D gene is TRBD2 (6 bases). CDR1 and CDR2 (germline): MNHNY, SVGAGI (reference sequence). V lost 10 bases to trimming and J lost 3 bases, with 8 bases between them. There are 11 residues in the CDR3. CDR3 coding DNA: TGTGCCACCGGGGGAACAGATACGCAGTATTTT. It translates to CATGGTDTQYF.

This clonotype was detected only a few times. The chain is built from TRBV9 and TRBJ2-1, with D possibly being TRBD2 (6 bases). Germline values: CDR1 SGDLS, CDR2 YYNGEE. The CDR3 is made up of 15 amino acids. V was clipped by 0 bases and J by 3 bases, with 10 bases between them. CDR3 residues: CASSVAGEVYNEQFF. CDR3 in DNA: TGTGCCAGCAGCGTAGCGGGAGAGGTCTACAATGAGCAGTTCTTC.

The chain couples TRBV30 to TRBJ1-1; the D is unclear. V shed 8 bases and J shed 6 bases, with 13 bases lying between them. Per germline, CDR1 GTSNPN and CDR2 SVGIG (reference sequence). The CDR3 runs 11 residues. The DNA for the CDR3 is TGTGCCCGGGTGCTACGGTCTGAAGCTTTCTTT. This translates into CARVLRSEAFF.